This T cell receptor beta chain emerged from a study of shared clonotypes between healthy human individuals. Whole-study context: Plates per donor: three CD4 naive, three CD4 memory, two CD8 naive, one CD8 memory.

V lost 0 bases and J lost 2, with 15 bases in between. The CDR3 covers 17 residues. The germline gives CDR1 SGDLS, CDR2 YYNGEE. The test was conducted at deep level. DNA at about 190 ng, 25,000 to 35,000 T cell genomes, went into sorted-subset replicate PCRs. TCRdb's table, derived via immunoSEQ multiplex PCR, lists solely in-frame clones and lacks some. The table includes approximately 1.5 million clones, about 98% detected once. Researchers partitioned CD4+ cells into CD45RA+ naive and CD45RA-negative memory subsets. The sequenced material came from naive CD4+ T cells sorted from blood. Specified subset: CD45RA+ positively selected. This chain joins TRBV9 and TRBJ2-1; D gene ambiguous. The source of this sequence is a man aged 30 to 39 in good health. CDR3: CASSVAPVHAAYNEQFF. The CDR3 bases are TGTGCCAGCAGCGTAGCTCCCGTCCACGCTGCCTACAATGAGCAGTTCTTC.